This is a list of T cell receptor beta chains from one sample in a study of naive and memory T cell subsets. TCRdb re-analysed the UMI-ligation and nested PCR reads in MiXCR, keeping a single row per CDR3 protein. The table has over 100,000 distinct CDR3 sequences, roughly 32% seen once. Sample: central memory CD4+ T cells from blood. The receptors stem from a human donor in good health. The CDR3 runs from the conserved cysteine through the conserved F or W. The order of the fields is CDR3 protein, V gene, J gene.

CDR3aa: CASSAPLGTSSTDTQYF
v_gene: TRBV9
j_gene: TRBJ2-3

CDR3aa: CASSETSGQNYEQYF
v_gene: TRBV28
j_gene: TRBJ2-7

CDR3aa: CASTYSGAEDEQFF
v_gene: TRBV11-2
j_gene: TRBJ2-1

CDR3aa: CASSSKVGYTF
v_gene: TRBV28
j_gene: TRBJ1-2

CDR3aa: CASSRIFRQGNQPQHF
v_gene: TRBV6-2/TRBV6-3
j_gene: TRBJ1-5

CDR3aa: CATSDHGQGFTEAFF
v_gene: TRBV24-1
j_gene: TRBJ1-1

CDR3aa: CASSPGDRVNTDTQYF
v_gene: TRBV12-3/TRBV12-4
j_gene: TRBJ2-3

CDR3aa: CSVVSGTYEQYF
v_gene: TRBV29-1
j_gene: TRBJ2-7

CDR3aa: CASSRQGAYNEQFF
v_gene: TRBV10-1
j_gene: TRBJ2-1

CDR3aa: CASTPEGTGAPNTEAFF
v_gene: TRBV6-5
j_gene: TRBJ1-1

CDR3aa: CASSQEGTGGETQYF
v_gene: TRBV4-1
j_gene: TRBJ2-5

CDR3aa: CASSLAGRPETQYF
v_gene: TRBV7-2
j_gene: TRBJ2-5

CDR3aa: CASSERQGLYEQYF
v_gene: TRBV6-1
j_gene: TRBJ2-7

CDR3aa: CASSFSGGNYNEQFF
v_gene: TRBV12-3/TRBV12-4
j_gene: TRBJ2-1

CDR3aa: CASSQRTGEGATQYF
v_gene: TRBV5-1
j_gene: TRBJ2-5

CDR3aa: CASSLGLWSGEGSSYNEQFF
v_gene: TRBV13
j_gene: TRBJ2-1

CDR3aa: CASKVGGEREQFF
v_gene: TRBV28
j_gene: TRBJ2-1

CDR3aa: CASGQTSYNEQFF
v_gene: TRBV12-5
j_gene: TRBJ2-1

CDR3aa: CAARGFTNYGYTF
v_gene: TRBV28
j_gene: TRBJ1-2